These 7 T cell receptor beta chains originate from one sample sequenced in a study of graft-versus-host responses after intestinal transplantation. Measured with immunoSEQ multiplex PCR; TCRdb has only the in-frame clones, and not every one. Here the sample spans approximately 70,000 clones, 84% being singletons. Their antigens are not known. The source material was unstimulated CD4+ T cells sorted from spleen or lymph node cells, sampled before transplant. Every receptor here comes from a human donor who was the organ donor for an intestinal transplant.

CDR3 in amino acids: CASGAQGTQYF. The CDR3 bases are TGTGCCAGTGGGGCCCAGGGCACGCAGTATTTT. J is TRBJ2-3 and V is TRBV7-9; D is perhaps TRBD1 (5 bases). The germline V gene encodes CDR1 SEHNR and CDR2 FQNEAQ (reference sequence). CDR3 length: 11 amino acids. V was pared by 9 bases and J by 9 bases, with 13 bases between.

This chain uses TRBV6-5 with TRBJ1-2, with 7 positions matching TRBD1. This CDR3 contains 15 residues. Germline-derived CDR1 and CDR2 are MNHEY and SVGAGI. V gave up 2 bases and J gave up 0 bases; unmatched junction bases: 3. The DNA for the CDR3 is TGTGCCAGCAGTTACCGAGGGACAGCTAACTATGGCTACACCTTC. It translates to CASSYRGTANYGYTF.

This chain joins TRBV7-2 and TRBJ1-5; TRBD1 matches 12 bases. This CDR3 region has 16 residues. Germline values: CDR1 SGHTA, CDR2 FQGNSA. V shed 4 bases and J 1 base; nucleotides not matched to a gene: 2. Written as DNA, the CDR3 is TGTGCCAGCAGCTGGGGACAGGGGGCCAGCAATCAGCCCCAGCATTTT. Translation gives CASSWGQGASNQPQHF.

The rearrangement uses TRBV6-5 and TRBJ1-2, with a possible D match to TRBD1 (6 bases). The germline V and J ends were trimmed by 2 bases and 8 bases, with 15 bases remaining between them. The V gene's germline CDR1 is MNHEY and CDR2 SVGAGI. The CDR3 sequence is 14 residues long. DNA of the CDR3: TGTGCCAGCAGTTACCAAGGGGGGGCCGGGGGCTACACCTTC. Translating gives CASSYQGGAGGYTF.

V and J are TRBV10-3 and TRBJ1-5, with D possibly TRBD1 on 6 matching bases. The CDR3 extends over 12 amino acids. Trimming removed 10 bases from V and 7 bases from J, with 14 bases in between. The germline CDR1 and CDR2 sequences are ENHRY and SYGVKD. The CDR3 DNA reads as TGTGCCACTTCAGGGGCCGGGCAGCCCCAGCATTTT. This gives the protein CATSGAGQPQHF.

The CDR3 protein is CASRFGGELFF. The CDR3 region has the DNA TGTGCCAGCAGGTTCGGCGGGGAGCTGTTTTTT. This rearrangement joins TRBV2 to TRBJ2-2; D call uncertain. V was cut by 6 bases and J by 7 bases, with 6 bases left in between. This CDR3 comprises 11 residues. Germline V gene data show CDR1 as SNHLY and CDR2 as FYNNEI. Combining the CDR3 with reference TRBV2 and TRBJ2-2 gives the whole variable domain EPEVTQTPSHQVTQMGQEVILRCVPISNHLYFYWYRQILGQKVEFLVSFYNNEISEKSEIFDDQFSVERPDGSNFTLKIRSTKLEDSAMYFCASRFGGELFFGEGSRLTVL.

The chain links TRBV6-1 to TRBJ1-3, with 7 nucleotides matching TRBD1. With V trimmed by 1 base and J by 4 bases, 4 bases remained unmatched. Germline V CDR1 and CDR2: MNHNS, SASEGT. The CDR3 is 15 residues long. Here the CDR3 reads CASSEGTGAGNTIYF. As DNA, the CDR3 is TGTGCCAGCAGTGAAGGTACAGGGGCAGGAAACACCATATATTTT.